The 30 T cell receptor beta chains reported below all come from one sample, sequenced in a study of cytomegalovirus exposure and HLA in healthy donors. This PCR relied on a set of 60 Vbeta primers and 13 Jbeta primers. Measured with immunoSEQ multiplex PCR; TCRdb has only the in-frame clones, and not every one. The table shows 150,000 to 200,000 clones, with roughly 85% occurring only once. Sequenced sample: PBMCs. These receptor sequences come from a man younger than 30 in good health and CMV-seropositive.

The chain carries TRBV19 and TRBJ2-7; 11 nucleotides match TRBD2. The CDR3 sequence is 15 residues long. After removal of 9 bases from V and 0 bases from J, the junction contained 7 bases not matched to a gene. Germline V gives CDR1 LNHDA, CDR2 SQIVND (reference sequence). CDR3: CASRLAGSSSYEQYF. The CDR3 DNA reads TGTGCCAGCCGACTAGCGGGAAGCTCCTCCTACGAGCAGTACTTC. The full variable domain, in which reference TRBV19 and TRBJ2-7 provide the parts outside the CDR3, is DGGITQSPKYLFRKEGQNVTLSCEQNLNHDAMYWYRQDPGQGLRLIYYSQIVNDFQKGDIAEGYSVSREKKESFPLTVTSAQKNPTAFYLCASRLAGSSSYEQYFGPGTRLTVT.

This chain connects TRBV10-3 to TRBJ2-7; the match to TRBD1 covers 7 bases. The V segment lost 3 bases and the J segment 3 bases; nucleotides outside the gene matches: 11. This CDR3 is 16 amino acids long. Per germline, CDR1 ENHRY and CDR2 SYGVKD. The CDR3: CAISDRQGRWFYEQYF. The DNA for the CDR3 is TGTGCCATCAGTGACCGACAGGGAAGATGGTTCTACGAGCAGTACTTC.

The chain links TRBV7-2 to TRBJ2-7; maybe TRBD2 (5 bases). Per the germline V gene, CDR1 is SGHTA and CDR2 is FQGNSA. The ends were cut back, 5 bases at V and 7 bases at J, with 18 bases in the middle. The CDR3 length is 14 residues. Here the CDR3 reads CASSPSHIRREQYF. The CDR3 DNA is TGTGCCAGCAGCCCCTCGCACATACGGAGGGAGCAGTACTTC.

CDR3: CASSPQKRGNEQFF. The CDR3, as DNA: TGTGCCAGCAGTCCCCAGAAACGGGGGAATGAGCAGTTCTTC. This chain uses TRBV27 with TRBJ2-1, with D possibly being TRBD2 (6 bases). This CDR3 contains 14 residues. The V end lost 5 bases, the J end lost 7 bases, and 15 bases lay between the germline ends. Germline V gives CDR1 MNHEY, CDR2 SMNVEV (reference sequence).

The chain links TRBV10-3 to TRBJ2-1; the match to TRBD1 covers 9 bases. From germline, CDR1 is ENHRY and CDR2 SYGVKD. The CDR3 consists of 14 residues. J lost 9 bases, V lost 2 bases, and 5 bases had no gene match. The CDR3 coding sequence is TGTGCCATCAGTGAGCTACAGGGGGCGGGTGAGCAGTTCTTC. It encodes CAISELQGAGEQFF.

The rearrangement joins TRBV7-9 to TRBJ1-3, with D perhaps TRBD1 (6 bases). The CDR3 runs to 16 residues. Germline CDR1 SEHNR, CDR2 FQNEAQ (reference sequence). V lost 2 bases to trimming and J lost 3 bases, with 14 bases between them. CDR3 protein: CASSLMDSLIGNTIYF. The CDR3 DNA reads TGTGCCAGCAGCTTAATGGACAGCCTCATTGGAAACACCATATATTTT. The full variable domain, in which reference TRBV7-9 and TRBJ1-3 provide the parts outside the CDR3, is DTGVSQNPRHKITKRGQNVTFRCDPISEHNRLYWYRQTLGQGPEFLTYFQNEAQLEKSRLLSDRFSAERPKGSFSTLEIQRTEQGDSAMYLCASSLMDSLIGNTIYFGEGSWLTVV.

This rearrangement joins TRBV5-1 to TRBJ2-7; TRBD1 agrees at 8 bases. The CDR3 is 16 amino acids. The germline CDR1 and CDR2 sequences are SGHRS and YFSETQ. V shed 0 bases, J shed 5 bases, and the junction held 10 bases outside the gene matches. This CDR3 reads CASSLGHSGGYHEQYF. The DNA of the CDR3 is TGCGCCAGCAGCTTGGGGCATTCAGGGGGCTACCACGAGCAGTACTTC.

The chain recombines TRBV28 with TRBJ2-5; possibly TRBD2 for D (5 bases). The germline V gene has CDR1 MDHEN and CDR2 SYDVKM. The CDR3 has 14 residues. V lost 2 bases and J 2 bases, leaving 9 bases between the germline ends. Written as DNA, the CDR3 is TGTGCCAGCAGTTTACCAGGAGGACAAGAGACCCAGTACTTC. It is translated as CASSLPGGQETQYF.

The J gene is TRBJ2-7, the V gene TRBV5-6; D perhaps matches TRBD1 (5 bases). Germline V gene lookup returns CDR1 SGHDT and CDR2 YYEEEE. CDR3 size: 16 residues. Trimming shortened V by 0 bases and J by 2 bases, and 15 bases separated the two germline ends. The CDR3 DNA follows: TGTGCCAGCAGCTTGGTTCGGGCAGGGCCGGCCTACGAGCAGTACTTC. Translating gives CASSLVRAGPAYEQYF. The variable domain in full, completed from reference TRBV5-6 and TRBJ2-7, reads DAGVTQSPTHLIKTRGQQVTLRCSPKSGHDTVSWYQQALGQGPQFIFQYYEEEERQRGNFPDRFSGHQFPNYSSELNVNALLLGDSALYLCASSLVRAGPAYEQYFGPGTRLTVT.

CDR3 protein: CASSVVGQLYGYTF. Written as DNA, the CDR3 is TGCGCCAGCAGTGTGGTCGGACAGCTCTATGGCTACACCTTC. The V and J genes are TRBV10-2 and TRBJ1-2; weak D call: TRBD1 (6 bases). The length of the CDR3 is 14 residues. Germline V lookup: CDR1 WSHSY, CDR2 SAAADI. Trimming cost V 4 bases and J 4 bases, with 13 bases left between them.

The genes are TRBV10-1 and TRBJ2-7; possible D gene TRBD1, 5 bases. The CDR3 runs to 13 residues. V lost 6 bases and J 7 bases, leaving 16 bases between the germline ends. The germline V gene has CDR1 WNHNN and CDR2 SYGVQD (reference sequence). The CDR3 sequence is CASSERGAKEQYF. In DNA, the CDR3 is TGCGCCAGCAGCGAAAGGGGCGCGAAGGAGCAGTACTTC.

This chain joins TRBV5-1 and TRBJ2-7; TRBD1 matches at 8 bases. The CDR3 runs 17 residues. Germline CDR1 and CDR2: SGHRS and YFSETQ. V dropped 0 bases and J dropped 2; count of bases not matched to a gene: 10. CDR3 DNA: TGCGCCAGCAGCTTGGGGACAGGACAGGGCGCTACCTACGAGCAGTACTTC. Encoded protein: CASSLGTGQGATYEQYF.

This clone came up a few times. The chain joins TRBV4-1 to TRBJ2-2; no definite D call. The V gene's germline CDR1 is MGHRA and CDR2 YSYEKL. Trimming took 3 bases from V and 7 from J, leaving 9 bases between them. CDR3 length: 13 residues. The CDR3 loop reads CASSQRLNGELFF. The CDR3 nucleotides are TGCGCCAGCAGCCAGAGGCTCAACGGGGAGCTGTTTTTT.

This clone was seen a few times. This sequence joins TRBV7-9 and TRBJ2-1; 9 nucleotides agree with TRBD1. Per germline, CDR1 SEHNR and CDR2 FQNEAQ (reference sequence). The CDR3 is 15 amino acids. V lost 5 bases and J lost 6; bases outside the gene matches: 8. CDR3 nucleotides: TGTGCCAGCAGCCAGGGACAGGGTTATAGCAATGAGCAGTTCTTC. Amino acids: CASSQGQGYSNEQFF.

The chain links TRBV6-5 to TRBJ1-1, with TRBD1 matching over 10 bases. Germline V gives CDR1 MNHEY, CDR2 SVGAGI. Germline trimming cut 7 bases from V and 1 base from J; bases unmatched to any gene: 6. This CDR3 is 15 amino acids long. The CDR3 nucleotides read TGTGCCAGCAACCAGGACAGGGGGGGGAACACTGAAGCTTTCTTT. Its protein product is CASNQDRGGNTEAFF.

This chain connects TRBV28 to TRBJ1-5, with 8 bases lining up with TRBD1. Trimming cost V 7 bases and J 6 bases; bases outside gene matches: 5. Germline lookup yields CDR1 MDHEN and CDR2 SYDVKM. This CDR3 contains 13 residues. The CDR3 DNA sequence: TGTGCCAGCACTGGACAGGGTTCTCAGCCCCAGCATTTT. Amino acid sequence: CASTGQGSQPQHF.

The chain couples TRBV19 to TRBJ2-1; 7 bases are shared with TRBD2. V dropped 4 bases and J dropped 6; count of bases not matched to a gene: 12. The CDR3 sequence is 16 residues long. CDR1 is LNHDA, CDR2 SQIVND, per germline (reference sequence). CDR3 nucleotide sequence: TGTGCCAGTAGTAGAGTGGCGGGAGTGCGGGCCAATGAGCAGTTCTTC. Translated, it gives CASSRVAGVRANEQFF.

This chain connects TRBV7-9 to TRBJ2-2, with D tentatively TRBD2 (7 bases). V was pared by 5 bases and J by 3 bases, with 13 bases between. The V gene's germline CDR1 is SEHNR and CDR2 FQNEAQ (reference sequence). The CDR3 extends over 15 amino acids. DNA for the CDR3: TGTGCCAGCAGCCGATCGGGGGGCGACACCGGGGAGCTGTTTTTT. It yields the protein CASSRSGGDTGELFF.

The chain has TRBV19 and TRBJ1-1; unclear D gene. Germline V gene sequence: CDR1 LNHDA, CDR2 SQIVND (reference sequence). V was cut by 3 bases and J by 6 bases, with 11 bases left in between. This CDR3 comprises 13 residues. The DNA for the CDR3 is TGTGCCAGTAGTATCACGGGAGGCGCTGAAGCTTTCTTT. Protein: CASSITGGAEAFF.

With respect to this clone: The conserved final phenylalanine or tryptophan is absent from the CDR3, which likely points to a read error. V gene TRBV4-2 combines with J gene TRBJ1-6, with 9 positions matching TRBD1. CDR3 size: 15 residues. Germline CDR1 LGHNA, CDR2 YNFKEQ. The V segment lost 4 bases and the J segment 13 bases; nucleotides outside the gene matches: 11. This CDR3 reads CASSPETGTGWPLHL. CDR3 coding DNA: TGTGCCAGCAGCCCAGAGACTGGGACAGGGTGGCCCCTCCACCTT.

The V call is TRBV5-4, the J call TRBJ1-3; the D is unclear. Germline values: CDR1 SGHNT, CDR2 YYREEE (reference sequence). V dropped 0 bases and J dropped 1 base, with 2 bases sitting between them. The CDR3 loop spans 13 amino acids. The CDR3 sequence is CASSLVSGNTIYF. The CDR3 bases are TGTGCCAGCAGCTTGGTATCTGGAAACACCATATATTTT. The full variable domain, in which reference TRBV5-4 and TRBJ1-3 provide the parts outside the CDR3, is ETGVTQSPTHLIKTRGQQVTLRCSSQSGHNTVSWYQQALGQGPQFIFQYYREEENGRGNFPPRFSGLQFPNYSSELNVNALELDDSALYLCASSLVSGNTIYFGEGSWLTVV.

The J gene is TRBJ2-3, the V gene TRBV27; D may be TRBD2 (6 bases). Germline V gives CDR1 MNHEY, CDR2 SMNVEV (reference sequence). V lost 8 bases and J 6 bases, leaving 18 bases between the germline ends. There are 14 residues in the CDR3. The CDR3 is CASAPGVKTDTQYF. DNA of the CDR3: TGTGCCAGCGCCCCGGGGGTGAAAACGGATACGCAGTATTTT.

The J gene is TRBJ2-7, the V gene TRBV6-4; 8 bases are shared with TRBD1. The germline V gene encodes CDR1 MRHNA and CDR2 SNTAGT. The trim removed 4 bases at V and 4 bases at J, leaving 9 bases unmatched. The CDR3 runs 15 residues. This CDR3 is CASSGMGQEGYEQYF. The CDR3 region has the DNA TGTGCCAGCAGTGGAATGGGACAGGAAGGGTACGAGCAGTACTTC.

J is TRBJ2-3 and V is TRBV5-8, with D perhaps TRBD1 (6 bases). Germline V gene sequence: CDR1 SGHTS, CDR2 YDEGEE. V was clipped by 2 bases and J by 1 base, with 11 bases between them. The CDR3 extends over 15 amino acids. CDR3 amino acids: CASSFGTMGTDTQYF. CDR3 bases: TGTGCCAGCAGCTTCGGGACAATGGGCACAGATACGCAGTATTTT. The variable domain in full, with the rest retrieved from reference TRBV5-8 and TRBJ2-3, is EAGVTQSPTHLIKTRGQQATLRCSPISGHTSVYWYQQALGLGLQFLLWYDEGEERNRGNFPPRFSGRQFPNYSSELNVNALELEDSALYLCASSFGTMGTDTQYFGPGTRLTVL.

This clone was detected only a few times. The J gene is TRBJ2-3, the V gene TRBV5-4; D ambiguous. Looked up from germline, CDR1 is SGHNT and CDR2 is YYREEE (reference sequence). This CDR3 has 14 residues. V was trimmed by 0 bases and J by 2 bases, leaving 7 bases between them. The CDR3 DNA is TGTGCCAGCAGCTTGGCTCAGGACACAGATACGCAGTATTTT. It specifies CASSLAQDTDTQYF. Looking up the rest from reference TRBV5-4 and TRBJ2-3 gives the full variable domain: ETGVTQSPTHLIKTRGQQVTLRCSSQSGHNTVSWYQQALGQGPQFIFQYYREEENGRGNFPPRFSGLQFPNYSSELNVNALELDDSALYLCASSLAQDTDTQYFGPGTRLTVL.

This clone was observed a few times. The V gene is TRBV27, the J gene TRBJ2-7, with 9 bases matching TRBD1. Germline values: CDR1 MNHEY, CDR2 SMNVEV (reference sequence). CDR3 length: 14 amino acids. Trimming took 4 bases from V and 5 from J; bases not matched to a gene: 6. CDR3 protein: CASSSPDRGNEQYF. The CDR3 coding sequence is TGTGCCAGCAGTTCCCCGGACAGGGGCAACGAGCAGTACTTC.

This chain connects TRBV6-5 to TRBJ2-5, with D tentatively TRBD2 (6 bases). This CDR3 has 16 amino acids. The ends were cut back, 2 bases at V and 1 base at J, with 14 bases in the middle. Per germline, CDR1 MNHEY and CDR2 SVGAGI. CDR3 loop: CASSYPVGGPQETQYF. CDR3 DNA sequence: TGTGCCAGCAGTTACCCAGTGGGGGGTCCCCAAGAGACCCAGTACTTC.

The chain employs TRBV10-2 and TRBJ1-3, with 7 bases that match TRBD1. The V segment lost 5 bases and the J segment 3 bases; nucleotides outside the gene matches: 4. The CDR3 extends over 14 amino acids. CDR1 is WSHSY, CDR2 SAAADI, per germline. DNA for the CDR3: TGCGCCAGCAGTAGGGGGCTGGATGGAAACACCATATATTTT. As protein: CASSRGLDGNTIYF.

The chain joins TRBV27 to TRBJ2-5, with a tentative D call TRBD1 (6 bases). Germline CDR1 reads MNHEY; CDR2 reads SMNVEV (reference sequence). The CDR3 covers 17 residues. Between the trimmed V and J ends, which lost 5 bases and 2 bases, there was a span of 21 bases. CDR3 DNA: TGTGCCAGCAGTCCGGACCTAGTCAGGGGAAAACAAGAGACCCAGTACTTC. Its protein is CASSPDLVRGKQETQYF.

This clone was seen a handful of times. V gene TRBV4-1 combines with J gene TRBJ2-7; 9 bases line up with TRBD2. The CDR3 is 15 amino acids. Germline lookup yields CDR1 MGHRA and CDR2 YSYEKL. J lost 3 bases, V lost 1 base, and 4 bases had no gene match. The CDR3 nucleotides are TGCGCCAGCAGCCAAGTATGGCGGGAGGGCTACGAGCAGTACTTC. Amino acids: CASSQVWREGYEQYF.